These 6 T cell receptor beta chains share one sample of origin, sequenced in a study of blood T cell repertoires in COVID-19. Using immunoSEQ multiplex PCR, the repertoire was profiled, and TCRdb retains in-frame clones only, with some absent. The sample contains some 240,000 clones, 80% to 90% of which appear only once. The sample was peripheral blood. These receptor sequences come from a middle-aged woman who had recovered from COVID-19.

The chain links TRBV12-3 or TRBV12-4 to TRBJ1-5; tentative D call: TRBD1 (5 bases). This CDR3 is built from 12 residues. V lost 5 bases and J 6 bases, leaving 8 bases between the germline ends. CDR3 bases: TGTGCCAGCAGTCTAAGGGGTCAGCCCCAGCATTTT. Its protein product is CASSLRGQPQHF.

The rearrangement joins TRBV5-1 to TRBJ2-3; TRBD2 is a possible D gene (6 bases). The V gene lost 2 bases and the J gene lost 6 bases, with 19 bases spanning the gap. From germline, CDR1 is SGHRS and CDR2 YFSETQ. CDR3 length: 16 residues. DNA of the CDR3: TGCGCCAGCAGCTTCAAGGGTGGGGGGATTTCGGATACGCAGTATTTT. Encoded protein: CASSFKGGGISDTQYF. The full variable domain, its missing parts supplied by reference TRBV5-1 and TRBJ2-3, is KAGVTQTPRYLIKTRGQQVTLSCSPISGHRSVSWYQQTPGQGLQFLFEYFSETQRNKGNFPGRFSGRQFSNSRSEMNVSTLELGDSALYLCASSFKGGGISDTQYFGPGTRLTVL.

The chain combines TRBV11-3 with TRBJ1-1, with D tentatively TRBD1 (5 bases). The V and J ends lost 5 bases and 3 bases respectively, with 13 bases between them. Germline CDR1 and CDR2: SGHNT and YENEEA. The CDR3 is 14 amino acids. CDR3: CASSPQPGDTEAFF. In DNA form, the CDR3 reads TGTGCCAGCAGCCCCCAACCGGGGGACACTGAAGCTTTCTTT.

V and J are TRBV5-1 and TRBJ2-7, with a tentative D call TRBD1 (6 bases). V lost 0 bases and J lost 6, with 10 bases in between. This CDR3 region has 13 residues. The germline CDR1 and CDR2 sequences are SGHRS and YFSETQ. CDR3 sequence: CASSLETGFEQYF. The CDR3 DNA is TGCGCCAGCAGCTTGGAAACAGGGTTCGAGCAGTACTTC.

The V and J genes are TRBV28 and TRBJ2-7, with a weak D call TRBD1 (5 bases). The CDR3 totals 13 residues. V dropped 5 bases and J dropped 2 bases, with 10 bases sitting between them. CDR1 is MDHEN, CDR2 SYDVKM, per germline. CDR3 DNA: TGTGCCAGCAGTGGCCTACAGGCCTACGAGCAGTACTTC. Amino acids: CASSGLQAYEQYF.

This chain uses TRBV12-3 or TRBV12-4 with TRBJ1-2, with D unclear. This CDR3 spans 13 amino acids. Trimming removed 5 bases at V and 7 bases at J, with 14 bases between. CDR3 loop: CASSPIAGTGYTF. CDR3 in DNA: TGTGCCAGCAGTCCTATAGCGGGAACTGGCTACACCTTC.